This T cell receptor (beta chain) was recovered during a study of tumor-infiltrating lymphocytes in oesophageal squamous cell carcinoma. As for this clonotype: This is likely a read error, given that the CDR3 carries no conserved phenylalanine or tryptophan at its end. It is unclear where the CDR3 begins or ends on the DNA, so no DNA is shown, and the CDR3 is as TCRdb lists it.

MiXCR, run by TCRdb on the PCR reads, gives a single entry per CDR3 protein. The sample lists fewer than 15,000 distinct CDR3 sequences, 45% to 60% occurring once. Germline V CDR1 and CDR2: SGHVS, FNYEAQ. The CDR3 is 16 residues long, counting both termini. Material for sequencing was blood. This receptor was taken from a female donor with esophageal squamous cell carcinoma. The chain uses TRBV7-6 and TRBJ2-4; the table's D call, TRBD1, has no DNA check behind it. The CDR3 sequence: CASSLFGDRGEQFFGP.